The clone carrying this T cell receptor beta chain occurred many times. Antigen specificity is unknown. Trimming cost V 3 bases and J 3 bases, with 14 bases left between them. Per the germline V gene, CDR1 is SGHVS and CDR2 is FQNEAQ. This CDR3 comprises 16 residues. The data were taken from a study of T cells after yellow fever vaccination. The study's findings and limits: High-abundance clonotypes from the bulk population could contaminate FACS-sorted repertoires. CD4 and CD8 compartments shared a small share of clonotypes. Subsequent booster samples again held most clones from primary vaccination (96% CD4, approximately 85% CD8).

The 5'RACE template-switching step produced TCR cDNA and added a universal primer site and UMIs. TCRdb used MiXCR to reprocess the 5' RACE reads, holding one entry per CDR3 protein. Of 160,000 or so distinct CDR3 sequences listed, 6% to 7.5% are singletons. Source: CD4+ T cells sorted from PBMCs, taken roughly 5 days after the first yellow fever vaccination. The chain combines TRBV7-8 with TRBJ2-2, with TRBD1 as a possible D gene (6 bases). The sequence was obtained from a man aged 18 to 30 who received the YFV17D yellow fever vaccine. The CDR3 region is CASSFRRTAYTGELFF. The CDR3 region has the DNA TGTGCCAGCAGCTTCCGTAGGACAGCTTACACCGGGGAGCTGTTTTTT. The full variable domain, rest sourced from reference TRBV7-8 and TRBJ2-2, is GAGVSQSPRYKVAKRGQDVALRCDPISGHVSLFWYQQALGQGPEFLTYFQNEAQLDKSGLPSDRFFAERPEGSVSTLKIQRTQQEDSAVYLCASSFRRTAYTGELFFGEGSRLTVL.